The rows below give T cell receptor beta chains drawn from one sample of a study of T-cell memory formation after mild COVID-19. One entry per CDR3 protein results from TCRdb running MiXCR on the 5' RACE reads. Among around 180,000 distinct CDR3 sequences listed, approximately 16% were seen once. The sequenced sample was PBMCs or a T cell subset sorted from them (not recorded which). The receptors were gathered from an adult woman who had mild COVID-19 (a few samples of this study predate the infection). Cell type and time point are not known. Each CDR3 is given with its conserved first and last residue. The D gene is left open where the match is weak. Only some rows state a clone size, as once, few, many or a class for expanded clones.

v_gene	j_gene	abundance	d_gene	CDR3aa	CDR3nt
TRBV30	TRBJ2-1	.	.	CAWSSSYNEQFF	TGTGCCTGGAGCAGCTCCTACAATGAGCAGTTCTTC
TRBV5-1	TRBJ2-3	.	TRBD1	CASSSLGQGQDTQYF	TGCGCCAGCAGCTCTTTGGGACAGGGCCAGGATACGCAGTATTTT
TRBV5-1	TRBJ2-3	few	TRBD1	CASSYRTGGTQYF	TGCGCCAGCAGCTACCGGACAGGGGGCACGCAGTATTTT
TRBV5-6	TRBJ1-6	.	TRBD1	CASSVGQGARSPLHF	TGTGCCAGCAGCGTGGGACAGGGGGCGCGATCACCCCTCCACTTT
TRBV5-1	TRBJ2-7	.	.	CASSPETRRVYEQYF	TGCGCCAGCAGTCCCGAGACACGCAGGGTCTACGAGCAGTACTTC
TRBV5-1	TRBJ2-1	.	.	CASSLGGLSNNEQFF	TGCGCCAGCAGCTTGGGTGGACTCTCAAACAATGAGCAGTTCTTC
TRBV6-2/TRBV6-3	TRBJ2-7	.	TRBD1	CASYRQGAGEQYF	TGTGCCAGCTACCGACAGGGGGCCGGCGAGCAGTACTTC
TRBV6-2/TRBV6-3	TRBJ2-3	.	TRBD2	CASSYLPSGSRLDTQYF	TGTGCCAGCAGTTATTTGCCTAGCGGGAGCCGTTTGGATACGCAGTATTTT
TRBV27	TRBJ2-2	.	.	CASSPTGSIPGELFF	TGTGCCAGCAGTCCGACGGGGTCAATACCCGGGGAGCTGTTTTTT
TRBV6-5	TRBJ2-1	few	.	CASSYSEGTEQFF	TGTGCCAGCAGTTACTCGGAAGGGACAGAGCAGTTCTTC
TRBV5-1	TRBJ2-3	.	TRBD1	CASSLTTGTQYF	TGCGCCAGCAGCCTCACGACAGGGACGCAGTATTTT
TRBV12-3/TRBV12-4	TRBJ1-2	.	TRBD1	CASSRQGAVVVSGYTF	TGTGCCAGCAGTCGACAGGGGGCAGTGGTGGTGTCTGGCTACACCTTC
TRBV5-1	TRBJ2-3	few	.	CASSGDLAVRGDTQYF	TGCGCCAGCAGCGGCGATTTAGCGGTCAGAGGAGATACGCAGTATTTT
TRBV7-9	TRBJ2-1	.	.	CASSRASGRYNEQFF	TGTGCCAGCAGCCGGGCGTCCGGGAGATACAATGAGCAGTTCTTC
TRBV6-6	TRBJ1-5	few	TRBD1	CASRGTGRGQPQHF	TGTGCCAGCAGGGGGACAGGGCGGGGTCAGCCCCAGCATTTT
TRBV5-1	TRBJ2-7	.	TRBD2	CASSPYPTSGGASGAYEQYF	TGCGCCAGCAGCCCGTACCCCACTAGCGGGGGGGCCTCTGGAGCCTACGAGCAGTACTTC
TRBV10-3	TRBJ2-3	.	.	CAISEEGRLTDTQYF	TGTGCCATCAGTGAGGAAGGCAGACTCACAGATACGCAGTATTTT
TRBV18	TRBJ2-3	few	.	CASSPFDWSTDTQYF	TGTGCCAGCTCACCATTTGACTGGAGCACAGATACGCAGTATTTT